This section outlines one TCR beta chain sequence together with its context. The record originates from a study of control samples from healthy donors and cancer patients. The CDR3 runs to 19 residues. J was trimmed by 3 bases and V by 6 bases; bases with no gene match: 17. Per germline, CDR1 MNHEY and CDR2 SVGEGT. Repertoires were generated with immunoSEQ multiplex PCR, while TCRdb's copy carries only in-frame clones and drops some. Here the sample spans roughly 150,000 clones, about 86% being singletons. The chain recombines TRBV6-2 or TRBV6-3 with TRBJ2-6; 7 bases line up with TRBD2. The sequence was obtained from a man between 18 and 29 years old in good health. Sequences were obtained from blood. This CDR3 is CASSEPYLAVGIGANVLTF. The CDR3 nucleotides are TGTGCCAGCAGCGAACCCTATCTAGCGGTGGGAATTGGGGCCAACGTCCTGACTTTC.